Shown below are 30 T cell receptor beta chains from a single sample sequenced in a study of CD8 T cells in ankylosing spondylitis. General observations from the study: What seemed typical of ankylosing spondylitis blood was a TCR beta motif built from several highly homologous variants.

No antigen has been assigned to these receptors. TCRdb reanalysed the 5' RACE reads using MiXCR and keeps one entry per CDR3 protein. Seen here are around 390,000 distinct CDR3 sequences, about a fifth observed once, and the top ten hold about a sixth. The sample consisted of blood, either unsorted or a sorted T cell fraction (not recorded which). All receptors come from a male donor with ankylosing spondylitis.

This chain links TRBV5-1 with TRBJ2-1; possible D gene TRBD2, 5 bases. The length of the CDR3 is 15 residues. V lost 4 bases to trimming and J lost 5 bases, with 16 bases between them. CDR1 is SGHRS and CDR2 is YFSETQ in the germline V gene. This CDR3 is CASSARDWADNEQFF. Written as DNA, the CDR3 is TGCGCCAGCAGCGCCCGGGATTGGGCGGACAATGAGCAGTTCTTC. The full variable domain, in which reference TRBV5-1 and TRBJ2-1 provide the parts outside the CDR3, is KAGVTQTPRYLIKTRGQQVTLSCSPISGHRSVSWYQQTPGQGLQFLFEYFSETQRNKGNFPGRFSGRQFSNSRSEMNVSTLELGDSALYLCASSARDWADNEQFFGPGTRLTVL.

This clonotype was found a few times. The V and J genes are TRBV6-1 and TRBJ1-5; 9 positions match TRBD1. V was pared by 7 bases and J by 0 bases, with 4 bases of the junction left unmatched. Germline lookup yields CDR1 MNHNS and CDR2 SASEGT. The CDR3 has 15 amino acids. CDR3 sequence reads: CASTRTGDSNQPQHF. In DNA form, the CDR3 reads TGTGCCAGCACCCGGACAGGGGATAGCAATCAGCCCCAGCATTTT.

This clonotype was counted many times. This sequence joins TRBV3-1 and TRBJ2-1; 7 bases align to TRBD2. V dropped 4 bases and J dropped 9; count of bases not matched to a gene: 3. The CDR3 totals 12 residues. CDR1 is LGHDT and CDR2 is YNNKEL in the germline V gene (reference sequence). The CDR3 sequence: CASSPGGSEQFF. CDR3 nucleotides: TGTGCCAGCAGCCCGGGGGGAAGTGAGCAGTTCTTC.

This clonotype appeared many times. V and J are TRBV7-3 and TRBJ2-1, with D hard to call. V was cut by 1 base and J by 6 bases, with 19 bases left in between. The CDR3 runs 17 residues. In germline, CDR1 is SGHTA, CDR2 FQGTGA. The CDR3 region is CASSLMVSGRRSNEQFF. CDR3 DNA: TGTGCCAGCAGCTTAATGGTCAGTGGGCGGAGAAGCAATGAGCAGTTCTTC.

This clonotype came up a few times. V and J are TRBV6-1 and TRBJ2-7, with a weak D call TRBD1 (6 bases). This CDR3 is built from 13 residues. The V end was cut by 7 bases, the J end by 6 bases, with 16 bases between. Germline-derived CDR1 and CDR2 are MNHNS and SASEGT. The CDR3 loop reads CASNNRAAGEQYF. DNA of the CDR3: TGTGCCAGCAACAACAGGGCGGCGGGCGAGCAGTACTTC.

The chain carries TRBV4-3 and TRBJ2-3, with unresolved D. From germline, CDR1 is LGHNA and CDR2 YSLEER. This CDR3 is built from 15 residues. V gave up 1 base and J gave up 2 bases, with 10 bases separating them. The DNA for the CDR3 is TGCGCCAGCAGCCAAGGGGCAGTATCCACAGATACGCAGTATTTT. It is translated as CASSQGAVSTDTQYF.

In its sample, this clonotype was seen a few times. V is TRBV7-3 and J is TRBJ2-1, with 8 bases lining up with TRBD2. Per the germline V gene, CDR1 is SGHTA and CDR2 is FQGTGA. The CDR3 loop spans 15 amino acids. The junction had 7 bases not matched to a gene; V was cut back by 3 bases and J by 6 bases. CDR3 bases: TGTGCCAGCAGCTTCACTGGCGGGAGGACCAATGAGCAGTTCTTC. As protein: CASSFTGGRTNEQFF.

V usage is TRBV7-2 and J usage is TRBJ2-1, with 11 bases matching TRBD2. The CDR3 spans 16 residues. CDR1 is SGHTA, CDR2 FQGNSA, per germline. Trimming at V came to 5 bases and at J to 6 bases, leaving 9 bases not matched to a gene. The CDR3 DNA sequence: TGTGCCAGCAGCCCTATAGCGGGAGGGGAATTCAATGAGCAGTTCTTC. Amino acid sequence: CASSPIAGGEFNEQFF.

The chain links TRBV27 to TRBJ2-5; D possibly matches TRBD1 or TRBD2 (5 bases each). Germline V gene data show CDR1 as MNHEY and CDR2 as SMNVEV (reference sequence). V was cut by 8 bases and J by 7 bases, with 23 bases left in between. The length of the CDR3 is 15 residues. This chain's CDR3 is CASGPLPGTGGTQYF. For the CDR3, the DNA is TGTGCCAGCGGACCTTTACCGGGGACCGGAGGGACCCAGTACTTC.

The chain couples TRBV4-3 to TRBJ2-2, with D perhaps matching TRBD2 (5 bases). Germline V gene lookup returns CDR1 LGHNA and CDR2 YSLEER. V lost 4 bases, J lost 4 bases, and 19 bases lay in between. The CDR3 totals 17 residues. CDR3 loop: CASSPDIVGASTGELFF. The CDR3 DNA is TGCGCCAGCAGCCCTGATATAGTGGGAGCGAGCACCGGGGAGCTGTTTTTT.

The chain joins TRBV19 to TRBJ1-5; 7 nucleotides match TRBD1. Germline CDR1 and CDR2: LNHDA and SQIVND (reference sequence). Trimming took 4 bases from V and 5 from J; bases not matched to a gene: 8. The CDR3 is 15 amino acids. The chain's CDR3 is CASSRDRAEDQPQHF. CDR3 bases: TGTGCCAGTAGTAGAGACAGGGCGGAAGATCAGCCCCAGCATTTT.

CDR3 region: CASSVDRGYDGYTF. The CDR3 DNA reads as TGTGCCAGCAGCGTCGACAGGGGCTATGATGGCTACACCTTC. The V and J genes are TRBV7-2 and TRBJ1-2; TRBD1 aligns across 8 bases. From germline, CDR1 is SGHTA and CDR2 FQGNSA. The CDR3 runs to 14 residues. Trimming cost V 5 bases and J 6 bases; bases outside gene matches: 8.

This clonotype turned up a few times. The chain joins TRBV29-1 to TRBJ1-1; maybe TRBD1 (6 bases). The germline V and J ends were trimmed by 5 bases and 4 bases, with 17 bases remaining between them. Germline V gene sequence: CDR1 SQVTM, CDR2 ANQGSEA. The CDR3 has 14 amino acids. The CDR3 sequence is CSVTGNVDSTEAFF. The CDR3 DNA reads TGCAGCGTTACAGGGAATGTCGATAGCACTGAAGCTTTCTTT.

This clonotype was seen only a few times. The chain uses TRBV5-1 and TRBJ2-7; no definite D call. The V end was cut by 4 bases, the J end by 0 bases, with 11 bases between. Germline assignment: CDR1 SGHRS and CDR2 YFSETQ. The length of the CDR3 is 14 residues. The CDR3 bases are TGCGCCAGCAGCCCCCAGCCGGGCTCCTACGAGCAGTACTTC. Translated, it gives CASSPQPGSYEQYF.

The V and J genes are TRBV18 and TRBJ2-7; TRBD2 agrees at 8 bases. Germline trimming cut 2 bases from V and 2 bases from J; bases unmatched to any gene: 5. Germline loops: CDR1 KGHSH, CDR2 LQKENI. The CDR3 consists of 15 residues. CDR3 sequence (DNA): TGTGCCAGCTCACCATTTAGCGGGAAGACCTACGAGCAGTACTTC. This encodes CASSPFSGKTYEQYF.

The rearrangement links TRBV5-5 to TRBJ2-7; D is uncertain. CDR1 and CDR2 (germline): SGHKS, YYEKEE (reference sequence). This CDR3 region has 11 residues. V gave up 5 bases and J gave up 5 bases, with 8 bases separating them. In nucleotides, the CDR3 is TGTGCCAGCAGTTACCTAGACGAGCAGTACTTC. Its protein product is CASSYLDEQYF.

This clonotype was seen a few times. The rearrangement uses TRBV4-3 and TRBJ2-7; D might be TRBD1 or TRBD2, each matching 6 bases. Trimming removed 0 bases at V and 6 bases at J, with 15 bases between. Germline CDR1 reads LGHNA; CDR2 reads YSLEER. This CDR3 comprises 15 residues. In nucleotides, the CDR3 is TGCGCCAGCAGCCAAGATGGGGGCGGGAACTCCGAGCAGTACTTC. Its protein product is CASSQDGGGNSEQYF.

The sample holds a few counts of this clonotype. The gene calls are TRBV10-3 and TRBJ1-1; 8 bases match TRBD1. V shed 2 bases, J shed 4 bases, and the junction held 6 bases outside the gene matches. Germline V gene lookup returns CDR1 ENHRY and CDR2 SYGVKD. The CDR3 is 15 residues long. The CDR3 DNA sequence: TGTGCCATCAGTGAGGGACAGGGTCGGATCACTGAAGCTTTCTTT. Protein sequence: CAISEGQGRITEAFF.

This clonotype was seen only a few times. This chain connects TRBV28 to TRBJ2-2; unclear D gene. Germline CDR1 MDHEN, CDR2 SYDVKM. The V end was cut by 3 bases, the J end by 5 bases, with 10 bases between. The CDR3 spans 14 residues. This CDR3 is CASSFQWKTGELFF. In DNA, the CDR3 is TGTGCCAGCAGTTTTCAGTGGAAAACCGGGGAGCTGTTTTTT. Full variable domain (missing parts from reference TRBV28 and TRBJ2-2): DVKVTQSSRYLVKRTGEKVFLECVQDMDHENMFWYRQDPGLGLRLIYFSYDVKMKEKGDIPEGYSVSREKKERFSLILESASTNQTSMYLCASSFQWKTGELFFGEGSRLTVL.

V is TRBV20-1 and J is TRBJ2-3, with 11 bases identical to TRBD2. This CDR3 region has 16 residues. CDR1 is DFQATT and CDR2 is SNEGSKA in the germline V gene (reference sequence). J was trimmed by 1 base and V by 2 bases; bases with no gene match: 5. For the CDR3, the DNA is TGCAGTGCTAGACGGCTAGCGGGAGGTGGCACAGATACGCAGTATTTT. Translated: CSARRLAGGGTDTQYF.

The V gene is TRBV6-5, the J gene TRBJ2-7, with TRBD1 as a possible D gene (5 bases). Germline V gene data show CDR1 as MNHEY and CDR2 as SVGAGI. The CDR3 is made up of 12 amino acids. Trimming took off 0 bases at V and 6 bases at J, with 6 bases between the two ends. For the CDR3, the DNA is TGTGCCAGCAGTTACTCAGGGGTCGAGCAGTACTTC. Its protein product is CASSYSGVEQYF.

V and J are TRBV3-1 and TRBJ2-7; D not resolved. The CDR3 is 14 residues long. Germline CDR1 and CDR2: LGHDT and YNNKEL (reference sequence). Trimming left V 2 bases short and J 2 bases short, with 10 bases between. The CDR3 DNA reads TGTGCCAGCAGCCAACTAGGATGGACCTACGAGCAGTACTTC. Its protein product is CASSQLGWTYEQYF.

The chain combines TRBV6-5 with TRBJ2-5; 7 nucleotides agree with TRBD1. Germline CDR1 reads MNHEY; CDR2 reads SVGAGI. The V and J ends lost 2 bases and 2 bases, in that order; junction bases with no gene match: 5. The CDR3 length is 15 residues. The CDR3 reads CASSYLRTGQETQYF. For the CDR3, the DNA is TGTGCCAGCAGTTACCTACGGACAGGACAAGAGACCCAGTACTTC.

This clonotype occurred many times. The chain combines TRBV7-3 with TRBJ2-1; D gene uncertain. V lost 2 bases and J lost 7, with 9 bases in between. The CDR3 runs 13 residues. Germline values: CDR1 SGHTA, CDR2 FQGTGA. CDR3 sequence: CASSLVGENEQFF. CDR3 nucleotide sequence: TGTGCCAGCAGCTTAGTTGGGGAAAATGAGCAGTTCTTC. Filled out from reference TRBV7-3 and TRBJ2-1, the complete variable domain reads GAGVSQTPSNKVTEKGKYVELRCDPISGHTALYWYRQSLGQGPEFLIYFQGTGAADDSGLPNDRFFAVRPEGSVSTLKIQRTERGDSAVYLCASSLVGENEQFFGPGTRLTVL.

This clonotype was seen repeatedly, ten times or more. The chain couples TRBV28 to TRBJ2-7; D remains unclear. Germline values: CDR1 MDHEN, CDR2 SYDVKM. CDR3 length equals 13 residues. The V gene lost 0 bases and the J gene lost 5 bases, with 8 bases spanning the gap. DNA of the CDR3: TGTGCCAGCAGTTTATGGACCCCAGACGAGCAGTACTTC. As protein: CASSLWTPDEQYF.

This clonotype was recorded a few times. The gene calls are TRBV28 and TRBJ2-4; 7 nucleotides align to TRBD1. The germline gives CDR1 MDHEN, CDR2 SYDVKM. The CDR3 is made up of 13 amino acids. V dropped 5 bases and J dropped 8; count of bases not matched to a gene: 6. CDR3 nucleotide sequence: TGTGCCAGCAGTGGGGACAGTCTGGACATTCAGTACTTC. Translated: CASSGDSLDIQYF.

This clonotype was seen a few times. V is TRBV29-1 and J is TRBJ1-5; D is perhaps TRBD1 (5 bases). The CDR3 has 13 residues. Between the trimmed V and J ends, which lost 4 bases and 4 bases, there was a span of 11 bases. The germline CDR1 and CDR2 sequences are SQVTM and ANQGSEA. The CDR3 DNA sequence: TGCAGCGTTGTGTCTGGGGGAAATCAGCCCCAGCATTTT. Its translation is CSVVSGGNQPQHF.

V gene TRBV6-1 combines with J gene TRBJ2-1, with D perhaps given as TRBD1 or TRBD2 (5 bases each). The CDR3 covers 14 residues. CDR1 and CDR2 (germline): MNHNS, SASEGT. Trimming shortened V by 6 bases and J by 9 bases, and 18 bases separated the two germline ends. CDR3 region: CASSPPGVGGEQFF. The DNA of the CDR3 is TGTGCCAGCAGCCCGCCCGGGGTTGGGGGTGAGCAGTTCTTC.

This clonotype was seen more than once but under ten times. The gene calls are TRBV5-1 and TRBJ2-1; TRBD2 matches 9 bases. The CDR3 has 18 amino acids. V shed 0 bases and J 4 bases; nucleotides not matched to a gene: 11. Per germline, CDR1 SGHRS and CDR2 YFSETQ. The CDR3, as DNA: TGCGCCAGCAGCTTGGTGAAGACTAGCGGTCCGCGATACAATGAGCAGTTCTTC. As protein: CASSLVKTSGPRYNEQFF.

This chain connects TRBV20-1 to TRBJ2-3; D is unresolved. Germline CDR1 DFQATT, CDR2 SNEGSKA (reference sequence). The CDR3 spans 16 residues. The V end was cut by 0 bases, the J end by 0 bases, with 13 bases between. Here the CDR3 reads CSARELTIGSTDTQYF. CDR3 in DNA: TGCAGTGCTAGAGAGCTAACTATTGGAAGCACAGATACGCAGTATTTT.